The 5 T cell receptor beta chains below come from one sample, sequenced in a study of CD8+CD57+ T cells in acquired aplastic anemia. The template used for profiling TCR beta VDJ and CDR3 was genomic DNA. TCRdb called the reads again in MiXCR, with one record for every CDR3 protein. The data show a few hundred thousand distinct CDR3 sequences, 45% to 65% seen once. Sequenced patients had shown CD8+CD57+ cell expansion by flow cytometry. Specimen: sorted CD4+, CD8+, or CD8+CD57+ T cells (not recorded which) from PBMCs. The receptors here all came from a human donor with aplastic anemia.

The count of this clonotype is one. The chain is built from TRBV12-3 or TRBV12-4 and TRBJ1-1; 9 bases are shared with TRBD1. Germline trimming cut 6 bases from V and 0 bases from J; bases unmatched to any gene: 11. The CDR3 loop spans 17 amino acids. The CDR3 DNA follows: TGTGCCAGCAGACCAAATACTAGACAGGGGGTGAACACTGAAGCTTTCTTT. It codes for CASRPNTRQGVNTEAFF.

There are many counts of this clonotype. This chain joins TRBV2 and TRBJ1-3; D unclear. This CDR3 is built from 16 residues. Germline V gene data show CDR1 as SNHLY and CDR2 as FYNNEI. V lost 0 bases, J lost 1 base, and 10 bases lay in between. CDR3 DNA sequence: TGTGCCAGCAGTGAAGCGCACCGGGATTCTGGAAACACCATATATTTT. As protein: CASSEAHRDSGNTIYF.

The rearrangement links TRBV5-4 to TRBJ2-7; 10 positions agree with TRBD2. Germline V lookup: CDR1 SGHNT, CDR2 YYREEE (reference sequence). The CDR3 runs to 16 residues. V lost 4 bases to trimming and J lost 0 bases; unmatched junction nucleotides: 7. Here the CDR3 DNA reads TGTGCCAGCAGCCCCTCAGCGGGAGGGTCCTCCTACGAGCAGTACTTC. Translation gives CASSPSAGGSSYEQYF.

A single count supports this clonotype. The gene calls are TRBV20-1 and TRBJ2-1; 9 nucleotides align to TRBD2. CDR3 size: 15 residues. Trimming at V came to 6 bases and at J to 3 bases, leaving 9 bases not matched to a gene. Per the germline V gene, CDR1 is DFQATT and CDR2 is SNEGSKA (reference sequence). The CDR3 here is CSAGIAGDFYNEQFF. For the CDR3, the DNA is TGCAGTGCAGGAATAGCGGGAGACTTCTACAATGAGCAGTTCTTC.

The chain links TRBV20-1 to TRBJ2-7; D is possibly TRBD2 (5 bases). The CDR3 is 13 amino acids. Germline loops: CDR1 DFQATT, CDR2 SNEGSKA (reference sequence). The V end lost 6 bases, the J end lost 1 base, and 13 bases lay between the germline ends. The CDR3 spells CSARGLVSYEQYF. CDR3 sequence (DNA): TGCAGTGCCCGCGGACTCGTATCCTACGAGCAGTACTTC.